Given below is one T cell receptor beta chain in context. Here immunoSEQ multiplex PCR was the method, and the copy in TCRdb shows in-frame clones only, minus some. The sample lists tens of thousands of clones, about nine tenths seen once, with about 13% in the top ten. The CDR3 spans 14 residues. Germline V lookup: CDR1 SQVTM, CDR2 ANQGSEA. V shed 3 bases, J shed 4 bases, and the junction held 5 bases outside the gene matches. The source of the sample is a study of blood T cell repertoires in COVID-19. At the level of the study: Italy, Spain and the United States were the sources of the convalescent and acute COVID-19 samples.

The sample consisted of peripheral blood. The receptor was derived from a woman in her sixties with active COVID-19. The gene calls are TRBV29-1 and TRBJ1-1, with TRBD1 matching 10 bases. This chain's CDR3 is CSVEAGTGVTEAFF. Written as DNA, the CDR3 is TGCAGCGTTGAGGCCGGGACAGGGGTCACTGAAGCTTTCTTT.